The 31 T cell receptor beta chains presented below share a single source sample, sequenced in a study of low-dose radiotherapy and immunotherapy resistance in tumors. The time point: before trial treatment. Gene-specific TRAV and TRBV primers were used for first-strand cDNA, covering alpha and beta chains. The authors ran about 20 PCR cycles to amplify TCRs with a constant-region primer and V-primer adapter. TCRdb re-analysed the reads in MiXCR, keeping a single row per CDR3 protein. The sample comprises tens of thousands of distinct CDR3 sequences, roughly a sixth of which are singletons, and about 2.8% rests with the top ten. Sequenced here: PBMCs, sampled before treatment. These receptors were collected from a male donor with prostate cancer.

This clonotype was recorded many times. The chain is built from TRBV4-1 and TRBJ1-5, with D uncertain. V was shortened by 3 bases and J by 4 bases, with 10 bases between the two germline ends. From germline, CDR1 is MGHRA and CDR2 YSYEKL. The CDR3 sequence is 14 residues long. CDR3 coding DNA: TGCGCCAGCAGCCAGACACAGACGAATCAGCCCCAGCATTTT. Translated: CASSQTQTNQPQHF.

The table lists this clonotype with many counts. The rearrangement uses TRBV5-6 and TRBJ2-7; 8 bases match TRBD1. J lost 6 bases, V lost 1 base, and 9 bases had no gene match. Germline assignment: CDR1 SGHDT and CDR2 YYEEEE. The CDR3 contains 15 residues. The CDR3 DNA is TGTGCCAGCAGCTTGACGGGACAGGCTTCCCGCGAGCAGTACTTC. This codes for CASSLTGQASREQYF.

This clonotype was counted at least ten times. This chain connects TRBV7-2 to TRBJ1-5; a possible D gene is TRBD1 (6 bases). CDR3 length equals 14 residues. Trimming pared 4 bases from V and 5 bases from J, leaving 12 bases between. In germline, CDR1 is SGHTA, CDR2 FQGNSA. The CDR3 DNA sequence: TGTGCCAGCAGCTCACAGGGAGGGGATCAGCCCCAGCATTTT. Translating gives CASSSQGGDQPQHF.

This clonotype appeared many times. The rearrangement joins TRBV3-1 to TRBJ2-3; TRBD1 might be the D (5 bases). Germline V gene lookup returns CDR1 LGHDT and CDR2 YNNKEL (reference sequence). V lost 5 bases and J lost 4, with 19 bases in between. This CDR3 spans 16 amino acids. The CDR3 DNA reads TGTGCCAGCAGCAAAATCAGGGATAGAAGGTCAGATACGCAGTATTTT. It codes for CASSKIRDRRSDTQYF.

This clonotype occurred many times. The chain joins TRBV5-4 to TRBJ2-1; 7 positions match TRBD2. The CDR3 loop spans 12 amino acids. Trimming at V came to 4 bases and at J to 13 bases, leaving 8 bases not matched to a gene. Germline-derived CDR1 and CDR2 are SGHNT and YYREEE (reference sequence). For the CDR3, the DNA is TGTGCCAGCAGCGGGGGGGGGGGGGTTCAGTTCTTC. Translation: CASSGGGGVQFF.

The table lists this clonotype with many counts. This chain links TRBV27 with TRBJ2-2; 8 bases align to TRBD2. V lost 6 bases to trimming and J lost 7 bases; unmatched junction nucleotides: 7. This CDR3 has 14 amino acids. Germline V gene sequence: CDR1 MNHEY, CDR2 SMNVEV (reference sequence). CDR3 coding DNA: TGTGCCAGCAGACCAGCGGGGGTGGGCGGGGAGCTGTTTTTT. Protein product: CASRPAGVGGELFF.

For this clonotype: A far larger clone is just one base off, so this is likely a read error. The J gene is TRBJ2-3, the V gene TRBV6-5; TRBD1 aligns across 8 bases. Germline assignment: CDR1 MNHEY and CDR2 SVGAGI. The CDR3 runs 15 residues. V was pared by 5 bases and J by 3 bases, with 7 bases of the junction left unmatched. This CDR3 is CASSPRQGTTDTQYF. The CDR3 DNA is TGTGCCAGCAGTCCTAGACAGGGGACAACAGATACGCAGTATTTT.

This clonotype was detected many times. The CDR3 coding sequence is TGTGCCAGCAGCCACCACGACCGCTACGAGCAGTACTTC. It encodes CASSHHDRYEQYF. The gene calls are TRBV4-2 and TRBJ2-7; D is undetermined. The CDR3 length is 13 residues. Germline CDR1 is LGHNA and CDR2 is YNFKEQ. V was pared by 3 bases and J by 3 bases, with 9 bases between.

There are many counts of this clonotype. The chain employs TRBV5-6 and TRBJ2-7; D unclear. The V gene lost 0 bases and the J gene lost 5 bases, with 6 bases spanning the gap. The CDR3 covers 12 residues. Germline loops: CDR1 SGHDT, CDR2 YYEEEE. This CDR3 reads CASSLAANEQYF. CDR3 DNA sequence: TGTGCCAGCAGCTTGGCAGCAAACGAGCAGTACTTC. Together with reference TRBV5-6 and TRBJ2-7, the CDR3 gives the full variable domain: DAGVTQSPTHLIKTRGQQVTLRCSPKSGHDTVSWYQQALGQGPQFIFQYYEEEERQRGNFPDRFSGHQFPNYSSELNVNALLLGDSALYLCASSLAANEQYFGPGTRLTVT.

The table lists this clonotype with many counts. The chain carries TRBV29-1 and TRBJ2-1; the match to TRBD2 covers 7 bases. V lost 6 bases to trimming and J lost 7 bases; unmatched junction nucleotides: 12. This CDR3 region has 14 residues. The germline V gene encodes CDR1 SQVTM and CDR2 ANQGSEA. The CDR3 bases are TGCAGCGTGTGGACGGGGGGTATGCTAAATGAGCAGTTCTTC. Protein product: CSVWTGGMLNEQFF.

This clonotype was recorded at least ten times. The CDR3 bases are TGTGCCAGTAGTATAGGGGGTACGCAGTATTTT. Translated, it gives CASSIGGTQYF. This chain joins TRBV19 and TRBJ2-3; D gene ambiguous. Germline V CDR1 and CDR2: LNHDA, SQIVND (reference sequence). V was clipped by 1 base and J by 8 bases, with 4 bases between them. The CDR3 is made up of 11 amino acids.

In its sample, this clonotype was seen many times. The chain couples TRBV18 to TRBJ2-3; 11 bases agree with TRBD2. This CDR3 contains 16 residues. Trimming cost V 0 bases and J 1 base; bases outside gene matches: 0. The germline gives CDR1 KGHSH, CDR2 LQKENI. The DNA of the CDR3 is TGTGCCAGCTCACCACCTAGCGGGGGGGGCACAGATACGCAGTATTTT. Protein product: CASSPPSGGGTDTQYF.

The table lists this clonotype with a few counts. CDR3 bases: TGCGCCAGCAGCTTGTCCTCCACCTACCAAGAGACCCAGTACTTC. Its protein product is CASSLSSTYQETQYF. The chain joins TRBV5-1 to TRBJ2-5; D call uncertain. The CDR3 consists of 15 residues. Trimming removed 1 base at V and 0 bases at J, with 10 bases between. CDR1 is SGHRS, CDR2 YFSETQ, per germline.

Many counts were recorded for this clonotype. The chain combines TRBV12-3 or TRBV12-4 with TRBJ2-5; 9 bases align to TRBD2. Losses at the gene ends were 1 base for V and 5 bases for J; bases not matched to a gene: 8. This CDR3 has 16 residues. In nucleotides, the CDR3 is TGTGCCAGCAGTTTAGGGGGCGGGGGGGCGGAGGAGACCCAGTACTTC. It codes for CASSLGGGGAEETQYF.

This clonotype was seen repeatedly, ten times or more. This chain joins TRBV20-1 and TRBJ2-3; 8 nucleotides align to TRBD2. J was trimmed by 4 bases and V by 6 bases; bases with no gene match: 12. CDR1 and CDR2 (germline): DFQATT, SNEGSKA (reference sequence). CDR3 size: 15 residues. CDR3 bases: TGCAGTGCCTCACGAACTATAGCGGGGCCAGATACGCAGTATTTT. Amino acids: CSASRTIAGPDTQYF.

The CDR3 reads CSADEMDRGSQPQHF. As DNA, the CDR3 is TGCAGTGCAGACGAAATGGACAGGGGCTCTCAGCCCCAGCATTTT. The rearrangement uses TRBV20-1 and TRBJ1-5; 9 positions agree with TRBD1. The CDR3 covers 15 residues. V was pared by 6 bases and J by 6 bases, with 12 bases of the junction left unmatched. CDR1 and CDR2 (germline): DFQATT, SNEGSKA (reference sequence).

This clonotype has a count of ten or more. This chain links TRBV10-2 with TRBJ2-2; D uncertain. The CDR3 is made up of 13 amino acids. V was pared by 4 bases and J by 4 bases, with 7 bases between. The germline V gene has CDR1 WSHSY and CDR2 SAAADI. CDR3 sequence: CASSAPFTGELFF. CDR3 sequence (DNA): TGCGCCAGCAGTGCCCCGTTCACCGGGGAGCTGTTTTTT.

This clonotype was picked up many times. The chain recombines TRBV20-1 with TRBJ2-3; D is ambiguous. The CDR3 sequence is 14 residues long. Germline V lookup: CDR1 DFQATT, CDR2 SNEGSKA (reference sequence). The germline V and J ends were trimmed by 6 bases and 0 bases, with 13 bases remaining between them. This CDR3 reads CSAPRPTSTDTQYF. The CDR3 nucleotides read TGCAGTGCCCCCCGCCCGACTAGCACAGATACGCAGTATTTT.

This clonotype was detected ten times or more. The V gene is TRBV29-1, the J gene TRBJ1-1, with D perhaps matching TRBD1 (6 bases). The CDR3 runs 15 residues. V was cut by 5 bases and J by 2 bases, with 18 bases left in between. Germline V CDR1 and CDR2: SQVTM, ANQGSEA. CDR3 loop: CSVLLGRGGNTEAFF. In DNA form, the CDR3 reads TGCAGCGTTCTTCTGGGGCGCGGGGGCAACACTGAAGCTTTCTTT.

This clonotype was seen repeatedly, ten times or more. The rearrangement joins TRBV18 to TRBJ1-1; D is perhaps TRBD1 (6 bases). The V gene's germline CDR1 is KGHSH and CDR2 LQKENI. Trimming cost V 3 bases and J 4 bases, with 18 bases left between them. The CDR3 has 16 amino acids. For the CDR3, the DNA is TGTGCCAGCTCACCCGAAGGACAGTCCTTGGGCACTGAAGCTTTCTTT. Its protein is CASSPEGQSLGTEAFF.

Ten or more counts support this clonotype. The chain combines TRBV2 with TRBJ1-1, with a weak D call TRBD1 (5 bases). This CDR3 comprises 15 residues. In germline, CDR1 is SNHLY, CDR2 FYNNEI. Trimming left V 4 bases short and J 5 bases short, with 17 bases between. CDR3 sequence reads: CASSADSGGSTEAFF. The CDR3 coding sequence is TGTGCCAGCAGTGCCGATTCGGGGGGTTCTACTGAAGCTTTCTTT.

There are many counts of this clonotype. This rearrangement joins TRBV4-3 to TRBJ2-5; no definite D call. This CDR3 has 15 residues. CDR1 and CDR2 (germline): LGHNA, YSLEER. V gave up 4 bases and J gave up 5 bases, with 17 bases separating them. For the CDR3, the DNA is TGCGCCAGCAGCCTAACAGAGACTCGGAGCGAGACCCAGTACTTC. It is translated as CASSLTETRSETQYF.

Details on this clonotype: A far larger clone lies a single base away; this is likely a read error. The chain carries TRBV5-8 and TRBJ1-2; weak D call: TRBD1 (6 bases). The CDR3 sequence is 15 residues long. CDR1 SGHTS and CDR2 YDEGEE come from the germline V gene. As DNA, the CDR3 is TGTGCCGGCAGCCCCCGGACAGCCCCAGATTTTGGCTACACCTTC. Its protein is CAGSPRTAPDFGYTF.

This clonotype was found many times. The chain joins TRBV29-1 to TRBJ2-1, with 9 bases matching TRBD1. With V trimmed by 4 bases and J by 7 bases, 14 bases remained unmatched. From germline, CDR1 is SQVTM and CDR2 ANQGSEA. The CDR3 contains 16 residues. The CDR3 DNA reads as TGCAGCGTTGGGGGTCTGGGACAGGGTTCCCTGAATGAGCAGTTCTTC. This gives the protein CSVGGLGQGSLNEQFF.

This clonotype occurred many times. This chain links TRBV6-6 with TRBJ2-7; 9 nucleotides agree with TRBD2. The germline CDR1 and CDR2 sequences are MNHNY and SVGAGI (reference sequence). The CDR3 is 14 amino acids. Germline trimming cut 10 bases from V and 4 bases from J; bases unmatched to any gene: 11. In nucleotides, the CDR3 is TGTGCCACCAGCCTCGGGACTAGCTCTTACGAGCAGTACTTC. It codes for CATSLGTSSYEQYF.

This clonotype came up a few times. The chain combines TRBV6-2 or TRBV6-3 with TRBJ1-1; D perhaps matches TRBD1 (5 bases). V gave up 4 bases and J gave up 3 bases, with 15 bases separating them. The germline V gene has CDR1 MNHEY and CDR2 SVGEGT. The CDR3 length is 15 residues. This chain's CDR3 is CASSSQGRGDTEAFF. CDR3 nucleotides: TGTGCCAGCAGTTCCCAAGGACGGGGGGACACTGAAGCTTTCTTT.

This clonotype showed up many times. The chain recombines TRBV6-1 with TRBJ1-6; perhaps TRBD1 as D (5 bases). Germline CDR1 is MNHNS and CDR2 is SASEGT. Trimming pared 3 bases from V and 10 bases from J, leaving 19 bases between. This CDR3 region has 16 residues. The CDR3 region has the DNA TGTGCCAGCAGTGATCAGGCAGGGACCCTAGGGTCACCCCTCCACTTT. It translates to CASSDQAGTLGSPLHF.

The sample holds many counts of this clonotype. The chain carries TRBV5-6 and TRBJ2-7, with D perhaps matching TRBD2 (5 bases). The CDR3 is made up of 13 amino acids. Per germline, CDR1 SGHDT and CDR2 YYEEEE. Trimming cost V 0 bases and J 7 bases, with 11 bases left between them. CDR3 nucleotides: TGTGCCAGCAGCTTGGAACGATCGGGAGAGCAGTACTTC. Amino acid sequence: CASSLERSGEQYF.

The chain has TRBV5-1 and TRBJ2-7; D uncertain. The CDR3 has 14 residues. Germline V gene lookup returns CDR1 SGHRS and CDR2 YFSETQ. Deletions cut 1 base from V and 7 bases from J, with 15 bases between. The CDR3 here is CASSLTRGPNEQYF. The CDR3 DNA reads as TGCGCCAGCAGCTTGACCCGTGGGCCCAATGAGCAGTACTTC.

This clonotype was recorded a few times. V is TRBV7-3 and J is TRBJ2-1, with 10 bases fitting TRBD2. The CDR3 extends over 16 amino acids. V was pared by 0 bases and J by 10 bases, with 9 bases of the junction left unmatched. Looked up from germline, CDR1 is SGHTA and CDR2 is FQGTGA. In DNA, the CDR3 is TGTGCCAGCAGCTTAACGGGTCTAGCGGGGGTCGAGGAGCAGTTCTTC. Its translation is CASSLTGLAGVEEQFF. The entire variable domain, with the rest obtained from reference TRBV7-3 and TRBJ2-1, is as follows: GAGVSQTPSNKVTEKGKYVELRCDPISGHTALYWYRQSLGQGPEFLIYFQGTGAADDSGLPNDRFFAVRPEGSVSTLKIQRTERGDSAVYLCASSLTGLAGVEEQFFGPGTRLTVL.

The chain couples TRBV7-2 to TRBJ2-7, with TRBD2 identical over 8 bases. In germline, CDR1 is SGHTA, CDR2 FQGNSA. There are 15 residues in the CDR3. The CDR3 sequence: CATKARGTSSYEQYF. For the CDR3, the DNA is TGTGCGACCAAGGCCCGCGGGACTAGCTCCTACGAGCAGTACTTC.